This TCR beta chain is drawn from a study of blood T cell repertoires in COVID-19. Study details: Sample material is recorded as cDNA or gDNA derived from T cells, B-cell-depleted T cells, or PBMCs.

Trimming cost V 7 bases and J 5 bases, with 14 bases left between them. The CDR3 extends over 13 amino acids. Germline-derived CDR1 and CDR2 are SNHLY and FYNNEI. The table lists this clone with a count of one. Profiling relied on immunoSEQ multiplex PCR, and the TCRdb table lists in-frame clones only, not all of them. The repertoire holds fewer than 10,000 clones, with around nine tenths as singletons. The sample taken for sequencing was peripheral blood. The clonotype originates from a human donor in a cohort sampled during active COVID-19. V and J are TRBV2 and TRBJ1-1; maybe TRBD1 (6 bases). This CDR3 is CASIPRGRTEAFF. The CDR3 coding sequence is TGTGCCAGCATCCCCAGGGGCCGGACTGAAGCTTTCTTT.